This TCR beta chain was recovered during a study of persistence of HIV-infected CD4 T cells. Cells were stimulated with CMV-infected fibroblast lysates at 8.5 to 10 ug/mL. Sorting of responding CD4+ T cells relied on upregulated CD40 ligand together with CD69. Trimming pared 2 bases from V and 6 bases from J, leaving 17 bases between. The CDR3 consists of 15 residues. Germline V CDR1 and CDR2: MNHNS, SASEGT. A word on this clone: Its antigen is undetermined.

Sequencing used immunoSEQ version 4 in survey mode. Data came from immunoSEQ multiplex PCR; TCRdb stores just in-frame clones and leaves some out. The sample carries 18,000 or so clones, roughly 74% recorded once. Study-level findings and limits: Antigen-responding cells were enriched for degenerate expanded CDR3beta sequences. Rare CMV-responding cells carrying HIV-1 proviruses were not analyzed separately for TCR. Within sorted populations, more oligoclonal TCRs accompanied more oligoclonal proviruses. TCRbeta richness was lower in CMV- and Gag-responding cells than in anti-CD3/anti-CD28-responding cells.

The sample consisted of CD4+ T cells sorted from PBMCs after roughly 18-hour stimulation, taken from a patient who received antiretroviral therapy. The chain recombines TRBV6-1 with TRBJ2-7; TRBD2 might be the D (6 bases). The clonotype originates from an adult man with HIV who was CMV-seropositive. CDR3 DNA: TGTGCCAGCAGTGAACTCGGGACTCTTCGCGGCGAGCAGTACTTC. It encodes CASSELGTLRGEQYF.